This TCR beta chain emerged from a study of PD-1 blockade in mismatch repair-deficient tumors. Data came from immunoSEQ multiplex PCR; TCRdb stores just in-frame clones and leaves some out. The repertoire has 120,000 or so clones, approximately 86% of them found once; the top ten carry approximately 13%. This CDR3 comprises 14 residues. V lost 3 bases to trimming and J lost 5 bases; unmatched junction nucleotides: 3. Germline V gives CDR1 SGHNT, CDR2 YYREEE (reference sequence). The material was peripheral blood, obtained 44 weeks after starting pembrolizumab. This chain links TRBV5-4 with TRBJ2-1, with 9 bases that match TRBD1. This clonotype originated in an adult with mismatch repair-deficient cancer. CDR3 DNA sequence: TGTGCCAGCAGCTGGGGACAGGGAGACAATGAGCAGTTCTTC. Amino acid sequence: CASSWGQGDNEQFF.